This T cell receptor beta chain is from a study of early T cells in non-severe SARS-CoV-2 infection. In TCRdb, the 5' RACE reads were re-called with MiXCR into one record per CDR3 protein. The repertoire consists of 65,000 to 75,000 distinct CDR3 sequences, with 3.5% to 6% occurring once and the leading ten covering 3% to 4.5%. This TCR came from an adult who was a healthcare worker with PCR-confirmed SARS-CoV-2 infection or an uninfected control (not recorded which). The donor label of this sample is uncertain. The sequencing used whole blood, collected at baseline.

The CDR3 coding sequence is TGTGCCAGCAGCCCCTTAGGCGGGGATCATCAGCCCCAGCATTTT. It specifies CASSPLGGDHQPQHF. The V call is TRBV5-5, the J call TRBJ1-5; no firm D call. Trimming cost V 4 bases and J 5 bases, with 16 bases left between them. CDR3 size: 15 residues. CDR1 and CDR2 from the germline V gene are SGHKS and YYEKEE (reference sequence).